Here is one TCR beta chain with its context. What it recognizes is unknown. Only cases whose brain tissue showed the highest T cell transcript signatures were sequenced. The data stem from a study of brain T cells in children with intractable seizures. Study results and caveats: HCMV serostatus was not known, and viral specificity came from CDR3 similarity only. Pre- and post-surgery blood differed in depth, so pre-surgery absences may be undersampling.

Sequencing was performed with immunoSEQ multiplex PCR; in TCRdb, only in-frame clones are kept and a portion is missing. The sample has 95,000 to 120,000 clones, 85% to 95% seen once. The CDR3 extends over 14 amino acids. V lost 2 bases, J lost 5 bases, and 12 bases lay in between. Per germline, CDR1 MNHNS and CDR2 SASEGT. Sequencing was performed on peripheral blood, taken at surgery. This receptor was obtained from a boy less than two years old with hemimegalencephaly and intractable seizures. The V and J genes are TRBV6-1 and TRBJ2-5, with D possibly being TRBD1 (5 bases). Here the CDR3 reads CASSERGLGETQYF. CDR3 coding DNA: TGTGCCAGCAGTGAAAGGGGTCTGGGCGAGACCCAGTACTTC.